A selection of T cell receptor beta chains follows, all from one sample in a study of molecular identifiers for immune sequencing clone quantification. TCRdb processed the PCR reads anew with MiXCR; each CDR3 protein has one entry. This table holds about 510,000 distinct CDR3 sequences, 20% to 25% found once. Material: naive CD8+ T cells from blood, with Jurkat cell RNA spiked in. The receptors shown here come from a human donor in good health. Some libraries in this study had Jurkat cell RNA spiked in. Both conserved end residues are part of each CDR3. Fields, in order: J gene, V gene, CDR3 protein.

TRBJ1-1	TRBV6-5	CASSYETGATEAFF
TRBJ1-1	TRBV7-9	CASSPWMNTEAFF
TRBJ2-2	TRBV15	CATSRSRLNTGELFF
TRBJ1-2	TRBV7-2	CASRPPDSLGYGYTF
TRBJ1-1	TRBV4-3	CASSLSHVDTEAFF
TRBJ2-3	TRBV2	CASSPDSTNTQYF
TRBJ2-7	TRBV5-4	CASSQLDRGDLREQYF
TRBJ2-1	TRBV9	CASSPGTRWKLQFF
TRBJ2-1	TRBV27	CASSPPSPSGYNEQFF
TRBJ2-7	TRBV7-9	CASSSTSFEQYF
TRBJ2-2	TRBV7-9	CASSSEITGELFF
TRBJ1-3	TRBV6-5	CATKSPAGNTIYF
TRBJ2-5	TRBV4-1	CASSQVQADQETQYF
TRBJ2-7	TRBV6-2/TRBV6-3	CASSYPRQGSYEQYF
TRBJ2-1	TRBV6-2/TRBV6-3	CASSYRAREDVDNEQFF
TRBJ2-1	TRBV5-6	CASSSVPRPTNGNEQFF
TRBJ2-7	TRBV6-1	CASSTNGLPPYEQYF
TRBJ2-2	TRBV20-1	CSARDSVRARYTGELFF
TRBJ2-2	TRBV29-1	CSVVRESGGELFF
TRBJ1-5	TRBV27	CASSLLGSNQPQHF
TRBJ2-5	TRBV11-2	CASSLGQGGGRETQYF
TRBJ2-7	TRBV19	CASSSGQGRNEQYF